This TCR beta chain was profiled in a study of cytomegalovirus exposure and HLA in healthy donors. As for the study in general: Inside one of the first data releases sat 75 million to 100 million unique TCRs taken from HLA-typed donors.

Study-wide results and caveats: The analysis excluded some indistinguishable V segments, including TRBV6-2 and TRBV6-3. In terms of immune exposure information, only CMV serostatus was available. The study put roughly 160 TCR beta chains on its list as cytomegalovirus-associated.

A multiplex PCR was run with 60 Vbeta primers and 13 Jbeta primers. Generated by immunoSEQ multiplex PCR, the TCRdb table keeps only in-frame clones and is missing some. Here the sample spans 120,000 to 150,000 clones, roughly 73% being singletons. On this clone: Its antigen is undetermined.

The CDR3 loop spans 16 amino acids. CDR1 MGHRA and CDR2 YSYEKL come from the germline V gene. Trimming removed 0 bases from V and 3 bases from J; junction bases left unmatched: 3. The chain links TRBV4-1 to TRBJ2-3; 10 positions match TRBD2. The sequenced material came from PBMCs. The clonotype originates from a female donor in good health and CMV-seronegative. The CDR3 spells CASSQDTSGDTDTQYF. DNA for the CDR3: TGCGCCAGCAGCCAAGATACTAGCGGGGATACAGATACGCAGTATTTT.